This T cell receptor beta chain was identified during a study of read filtering for tumor transcriptome and immune sequencing. The library was built from about 370 ng RNA with molecular barcoded adaptors for alpha/delta and beta/gamma chains. Via MiXCR, TCRdb re-called the reads, giving one row per CDR3 protein. The sample contains 40,000 to 50,000 distinct CDR3 sequences, around an eighth of which appear only once. The CDR3 totals 12 residues. V was pared by 1 base and J by 12 bases, with 12 bases between. Sequencing used a population of CD138-negative cells sorted from bone marrow. The receptor's source is a donor over 35 with multiple myeloma. This rearrangement joins TRBV23-1 to TRBJ2-5; no definite D call. TRBV23-1 is filed as an ORF, its function uncertain. The CDR3 DNA reads TGCGCCAGCAGTCAATTGAAGGCCGATGAGTACTTC. Protein: CASSQLKADEYF.